These T cell receptor beta chains were read from a single sample in a study of naive and memory T cell subsets. TCRdb re-analysed the 5' RACE reads in MiXCR, keeping a single row per CDR3 protein. This table holds around 56,000 distinct CDR3 sequences, over 6% found once. The receptors come from a female donor in good health. The conserved cysteine and the conserved F or W are not part of the CDR3 here. Fields, in order: CDR3 length, J gene, V gene, CDR3 protein.

length: 13; J: TRBJ2-7; V: TRBV5-1; CDR3: ASSLGIDRAHEQY
length: 9; J: TRBJ1-1; V: TRBV29-1; CDR3: SVTGGAEAF
length: 12; J: TRBJ2-2; V: TRBV7-8; CDR3: ASSLIRNTGELF
length: 12; J: TRBJ2-3; V: TRBV7-9; CDR3: ASSHGLYTDTQY
length: 12; J: TRBJ1-2; V: TRBV6-1; CDR3: ASRSGLLDYGYT
length: 12; J: TRBJ2-5; V: TRBV29-1; CDR3: SVEDRRDRETQY
length: 16; J: TRBJ2-1; V: TRBV28; CDR3: ASSPVPDRGGGYNEQF
length: 11; J: TRBJ1-2; V: TRBV7-2; CDR3: ASGDRGPYGYT
length: 9; J: TRBJ1-3; V: TRBV13; CDR3: ASSLGNTIY
length: 12; J: TRBJ2-5; V: TRBV5-1; CDR3: ASSVPGSTETQY
length: 13; J: TRBJ1-5; V: TRBV6-2/TRBV6-3; CDR3: ASRPTGARGQPQH
length: 11; J: TRBJ1-5; V: TRBV4-3; CDR3: ASSLGLRQPQH
length: 13; J: TRBJ1-1; V: TRBV6-6; CDR3: ASSPGTGGNTEAF
length: 17; J: TRBJ2-3; V: TRBV6-5; CDR3: ASSYSFQGTSGGANTQY
length: 11; J: TRBJ1-2; V: TRBV19; CDR3: ASSSSRTYSGT
length: 11; J: TRBJ1-6; V: TRBV5-6; CDR3: ASRTGAGSPLH